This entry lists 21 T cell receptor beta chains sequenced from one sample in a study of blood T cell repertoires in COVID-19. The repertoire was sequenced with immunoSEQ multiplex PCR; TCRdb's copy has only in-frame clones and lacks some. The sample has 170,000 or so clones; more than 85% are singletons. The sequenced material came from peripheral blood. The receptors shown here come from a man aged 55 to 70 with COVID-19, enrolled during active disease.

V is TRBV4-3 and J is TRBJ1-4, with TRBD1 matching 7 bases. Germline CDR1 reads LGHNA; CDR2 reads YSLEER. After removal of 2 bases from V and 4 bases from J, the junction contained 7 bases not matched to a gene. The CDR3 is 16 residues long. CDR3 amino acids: CASSQHGQAINEKLFF. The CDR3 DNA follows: TGCGCCAGCAGCCAACACGGACAGGCCATTAATGAAAAACTGTTTTTT.

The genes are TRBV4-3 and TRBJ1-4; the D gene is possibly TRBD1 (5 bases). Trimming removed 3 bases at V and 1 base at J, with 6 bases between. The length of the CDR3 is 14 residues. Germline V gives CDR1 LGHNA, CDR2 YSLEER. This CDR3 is CASSQQGTNEKLFF. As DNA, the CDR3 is TGCGCCAGCAGCCAGCAGGGAACTAATGAAAAACTGTTTTTT.

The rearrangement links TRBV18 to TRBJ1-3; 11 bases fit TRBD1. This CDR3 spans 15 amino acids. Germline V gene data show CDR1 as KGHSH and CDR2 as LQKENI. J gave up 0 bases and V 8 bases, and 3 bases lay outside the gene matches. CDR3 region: CASRDRGSSGNTIYF. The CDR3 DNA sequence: TGTGCCAGCCGGGACAGGGGGAGCTCTGGAAACACCATATATTTT.

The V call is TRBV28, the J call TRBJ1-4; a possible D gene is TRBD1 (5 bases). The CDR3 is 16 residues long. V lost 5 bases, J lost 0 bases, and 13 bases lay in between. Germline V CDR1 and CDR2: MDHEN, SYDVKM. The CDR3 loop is CASSPKGIATNEKLFF. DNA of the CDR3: TGTGCCAGCAGTCCAAAGGGGATTGCAACTAATGAAAAACTGTTTTTT.

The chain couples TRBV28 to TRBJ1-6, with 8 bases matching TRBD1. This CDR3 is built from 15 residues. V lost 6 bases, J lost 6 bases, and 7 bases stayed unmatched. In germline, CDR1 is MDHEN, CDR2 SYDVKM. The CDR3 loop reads CASRDRVGVNSPLHF. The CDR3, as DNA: TGTGCCAGCAGGGACAGGGTCGGCGTTAATTCACCCCTCCACTTT.

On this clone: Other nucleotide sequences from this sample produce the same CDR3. The CDR3 bases are TGTGCCAGCAGCGTAGGTGGAGGCGACTATGGCTACACCTTC. It translates to CASSVGGGDYGYTF. The chain has TRBV9 and TRBJ1-2; no definite D call. The V gene's germline CDR1 is SGDLS and CDR2 YYNGEE. The CDR3 totals 14 residues. V was pared by 0 bases and J by 3 bases, with 9 bases between.

CDR3 nucleotides: TGTGCCAGCAGCCCTGGACAGGGATTTGACTCTGGAAACACCATATATTTT. Its protein product is CASSPGQGFDSGNTIYF. The J gene is TRBJ1-3, the V gene TRBV7-2; 8 positions match TRBD1. The CDR3 sequence is 17 residues long. Germline CDR1 is SGHTA and CDR2 is FQGNSA. After removal of 5 bases from V and 0 bases from J, the junction contained 9 bases not matched to a gene.

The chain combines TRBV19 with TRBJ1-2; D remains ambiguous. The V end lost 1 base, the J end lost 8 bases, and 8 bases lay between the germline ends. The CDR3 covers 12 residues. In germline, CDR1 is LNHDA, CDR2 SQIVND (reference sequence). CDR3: CASSIAKEGYTF. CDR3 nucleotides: TGTGCCAGTAGTATAGCGAAGGAGGGCTACACCTTC.

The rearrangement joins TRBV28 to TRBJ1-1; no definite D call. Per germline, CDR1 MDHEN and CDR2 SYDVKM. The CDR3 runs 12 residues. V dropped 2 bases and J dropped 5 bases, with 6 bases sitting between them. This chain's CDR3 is CASSLLSTEAFF. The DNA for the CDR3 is TGTGCCAGCAGTTTACTCTCGACTGAAGCTTTCTTT. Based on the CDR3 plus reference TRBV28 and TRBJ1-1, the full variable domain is DVKVTQSSRYLVKRTGEKVFLECVQDMDHENMFWYRQDPGLGLRLIYFSYDVKMKEKGDIPEGYSVSREKKERFSLILESASTNQTSMYLCASSLLSTEAFFGQGTRLTVV.

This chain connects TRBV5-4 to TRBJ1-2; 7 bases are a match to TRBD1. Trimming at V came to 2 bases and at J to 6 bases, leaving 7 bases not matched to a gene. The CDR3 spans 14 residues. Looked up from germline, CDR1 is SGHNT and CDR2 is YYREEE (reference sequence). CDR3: CASSFPDRVNGYTF. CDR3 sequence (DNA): TGTGCCAGCAGCTTCCCTGACAGGGTAAATGGCTACACCTTC.

The CDR3 sequence is CASSQVGQGLDEQYF. CDR3 nucleotides: TGTGCCAGCAGCCAAGTTGGGCAGGGGCTCGACGAGCAGTACTTC. The chain couples TRBV14 to TRBJ2-7, with D perhaps TRBD1 (6 bases). V dropped 1 base and J dropped 5 bases, with 15 bases sitting between them. From germline, CDR1 is SGHDN and CDR2 FVKESK. CDR3 length: 15 residues.

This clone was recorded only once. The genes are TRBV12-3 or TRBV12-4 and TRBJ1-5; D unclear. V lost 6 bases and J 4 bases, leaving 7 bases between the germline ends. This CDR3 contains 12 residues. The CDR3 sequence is CASRTTNQPQHF. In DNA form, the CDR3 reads TGTGCCAGCAGAACAACGAATCAGCCCCAGCATTTT.

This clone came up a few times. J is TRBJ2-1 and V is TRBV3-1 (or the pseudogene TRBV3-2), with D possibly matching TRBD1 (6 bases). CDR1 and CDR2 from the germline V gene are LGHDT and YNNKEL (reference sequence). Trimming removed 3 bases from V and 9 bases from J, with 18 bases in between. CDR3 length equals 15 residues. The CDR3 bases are TGTGCCAGCAGCCACGGGACAAAATTTGTTGGTGAGCAGTTCTTC. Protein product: CASSHGTKFVGEQFF.

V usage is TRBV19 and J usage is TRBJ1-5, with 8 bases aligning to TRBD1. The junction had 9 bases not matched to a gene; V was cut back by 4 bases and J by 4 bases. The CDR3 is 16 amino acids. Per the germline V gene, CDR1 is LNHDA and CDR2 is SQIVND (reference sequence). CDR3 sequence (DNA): TGTGCCAGTAGTACCTATCGGACAGGGCAGAATCAGCCCCAGCATTTT. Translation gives CASSTYRTGQNQPQHF.

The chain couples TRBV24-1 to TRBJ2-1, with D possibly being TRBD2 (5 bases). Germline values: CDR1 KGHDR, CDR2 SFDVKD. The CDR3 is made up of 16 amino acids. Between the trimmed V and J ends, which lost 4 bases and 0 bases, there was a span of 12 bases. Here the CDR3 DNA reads TGTGCCACCAGTGACCCCACTAGAGCCTCCTACAATGAGCAGTTCTTC. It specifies CATSDPTRASYNEQFF.

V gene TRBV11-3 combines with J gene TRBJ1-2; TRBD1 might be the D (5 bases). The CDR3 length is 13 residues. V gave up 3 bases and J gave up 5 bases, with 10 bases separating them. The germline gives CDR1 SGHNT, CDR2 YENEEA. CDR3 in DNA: TGTGCCAGCAGCTTGGAGGGGACTTATGGCTACACCTTC. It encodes CASSLEGTYGYTF.

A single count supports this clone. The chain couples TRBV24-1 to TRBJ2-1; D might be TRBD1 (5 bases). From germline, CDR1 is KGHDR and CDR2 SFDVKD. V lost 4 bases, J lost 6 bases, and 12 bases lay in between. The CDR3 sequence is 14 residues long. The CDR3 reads CATSEGAVFNEQFF. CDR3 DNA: TGTGCCACCAGTGAAGGGGCCGTCTTCAATGAGCAGTTCTTC.

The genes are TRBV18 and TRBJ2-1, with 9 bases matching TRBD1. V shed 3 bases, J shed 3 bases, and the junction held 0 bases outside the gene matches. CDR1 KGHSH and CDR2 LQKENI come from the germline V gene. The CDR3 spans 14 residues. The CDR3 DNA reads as TGTGCCAGCTCACCGGGACAGGGCTACAATGAGCAGTTCTTC. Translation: CASSPGQGYNEQFF.

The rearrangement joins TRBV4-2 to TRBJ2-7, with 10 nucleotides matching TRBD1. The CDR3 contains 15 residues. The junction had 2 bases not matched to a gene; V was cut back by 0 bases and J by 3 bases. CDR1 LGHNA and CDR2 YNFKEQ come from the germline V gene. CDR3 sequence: CASSQDGTGDYEQYF. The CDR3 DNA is TGTGCCAGCAGCCAAGACGGGACAGGGGACTACGAGCAGTACTTC.

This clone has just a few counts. CDR3 bases: TGTGCCAGCAGATTACAGGTTCCGAATCAGCCCCAGCATTTT. It codes for CASRLQVPNQPQHF. The V call is TRBV28, the J call TRBJ1-5, with D possibly being TRBD1 (5 bases). Germline assignment: CDR1 MDHEN and CDR2 SYDVKM. Trimming took off 6 bases at V and 4 bases at J, with 13 bases between the two ends. The CDR3 is 14 amino acids.

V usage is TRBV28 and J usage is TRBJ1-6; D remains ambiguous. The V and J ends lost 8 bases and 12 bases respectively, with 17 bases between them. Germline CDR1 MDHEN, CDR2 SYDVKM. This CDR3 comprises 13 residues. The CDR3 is CASGRTGIGPLHF. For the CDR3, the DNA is TGTGCCAGCGGGAGAACTGGGATTGGACCCCTCCACTTT.